This is a list of T cell receptor beta chains from one sample in a study of shared clonotypes between healthy human individuals. Sequenced by immunoSEQ multiplex PCR; TCRdb stores in-frame clones only, minus some. The table records roughly 410,000 clones, approximately 96% of them present only once. The specimen sequenced was memory CD8+ T cells sorted from blood. The receptors shown here come from a man in his thirties or forties in good health. Both conserved end residues are part of each CDR3. Fields, in order: CDR3 length, D gene, V gene, clone size, J gene, CDR3 protein, CDR3 DNA. The D gene is left open where the match is weak. A clone size is listed for some rows: how often the clone was seen (once, few, many), or a class if it is expanded.

13,NA,TRBV10-1,NA,TRBJ2-3,CASSRDSTDTQYF,TGCGCCAGCAGTCGCGACAGCACAGATACGCAGTATTTT
12,NA,TRBV5-4,NA,TRBJ2-3,CASSLREDTQYF,TGTGCCAGCAGCCTCCGGGAGGATACGCAGTATTTT
14,TRBD2,TRBV2,NA,TRBJ2-1,CASRGLAAYNEQFF,TGTGCCAGCAGGGGACTAGCGGCCTACAATGAGCAGTTCTTC
15,TRBD2,TRBV27,NA,TRBJ2-7,CASSLSLAGWHEQYF,TGTGCCAGCAGTTTATCGCTAGCGGGATGGCACGAGCAGTACTTC
17,TRBD2,TRBV23-1,NA,TRBJ2-7,CASSQPGAGFQAHEQYF,TGCGCCAGCAGTCAACCTGGAGCGGGATTCCAAGCCCACGAGCAGTACTTC
15,NA,TRBV5-1,NA,TRBJ2-2,CASSLPSEYTGELFF,TGCGCCAGCAGCTTACCTAGCGAATACACCGGGGAGCTGTTTTTT
11,NA,TRBV2,NA,TRBJ2-1,CASKWGNEQFF,TGTGCCAGCAAGTGGGGGAATGAGCAGTTCTTC
15,NA,TRBV5-5,NA,TRBJ1-3,CASSLRGVSGNTIYF,TGTGCCAGCAGCTTGCGGGGAGTCTCTGGAAACACCATATATTTT
15,TRBD1,TRBV18,NA,TRBJ1-1,CASYKTGGLNTEAFF,TGTGCCAGCTATAAGACAGGGGGCTTGAACACTGAAGCTTTCTTT
14,NA,TRBV19,NA,TRBJ2-3,CASRPQGGSDTQYF,TGTGCCAGTAGACCGCAGGGGGGGTCAGATACGCAGTATTTT
15,NA,TRBV5-1,NA,TRBJ1-1,CASSLASGANTEAFF,TGCGCCAGCAGCTTGGCTTCCGGGGCTAACACTGAAGCTTTCTTT
12,NA,TRBV29-1,once,TRBJ2-7,CSVAGSSYEQYF,TGCAGCGTTGCGGGGAGCTCCTACGAGCAGTACTTC
14,TRBD1,TRBV28,once,TRBJ2-3,CASSRDRPTDTQYF,TGTGCCAGCAGCCGGGACAGGCCTACAGATACGCAGTATTTT
13,NA,TRBV25-1,NA,TRBJ1-3,CASSSRGGNTIYF,TGTGCCAGCAGTAGTCGTGGGGGAAACACCATATATTTT
14,NA,TRBV27,once,TRBJ1-4,CASRRWGTNEKLFF,TGTGCCAGCCGAAGGTGGGGCACTAATGAAAAACTGTTTTTT
18,NA,TRBV27,NA,TRBJ2-7,CASRVRWRGPPISYEQYF,TGTGCCAGCAGGGTGCGGTGGAGGGGGCCACCCATCTCCTACGAGCAGTACTTC
12,TRBD1,TRBV29-1,few,TRBJ1-1,CSVRLDRIEAFF,TGCAGCGTCAGACTGGACAGGATCGAAGCTTTCTTT
17,NA,TRBV7-9,once,TRBJ2-1,CASSTISGGGHYNEQFF,TGTGCCAGCAGCACCATCTCCGGGGGAGGCCATTACAATGAGCAGTTCTTC
13,NA,TRBV7-2,NA,TRBJ1-5,CASSLVGNQPQHF,TGTGCCAGCAGCTTAGTGGGCAATCAGCCCCAGCATTTT
14,NA,TRBV19,once,TRBJ1-3,CASSPFGGGNTIYF,TGTGCCAGTAGCCCCTTCGGGGGTGGAAACACCATATATTTT
15,NA,TRBV6-6,NA,TRBJ1-5,CASSYPDRSNQPQHF,TGTGCCAGCAGTTACCCTGACAGAAGCAATCAGCCCCAGCATTTT
19,TRBD2,TRBV30,NA,TRBJ2-7,CAWSVLARTSGSPSYEQYF,TGTGCCTGGAGTGTACTAGCTCGGACTAGCGGTTCCCCTTCCTACGAGCAGTACTTC
16,TRBD2,TRBV27,NA,TRBJ2-7,CASSSTSGRAGGEQYF,TGTGCCAGCAGTTCAACAAGCGGGAGGGCCGGAGGGGAGCAGTACTTC
15,NA,TRBV6-6,NA,TRBJ2-1,CASSYADSGVNEQFF,TGTGCCAGCAGTTACGCTGACTCGGGGGTCAATGAGCAGTTCTTC
15,TRBD1,TRBV11-3,NA,TRBJ2-6,CASSPTGSGANVLTF,TGTGCCAGCAGCCCGACAGGGTCTGGGGCCAACGTCCTGACTTTC
13,NA,TRBV6-6,NA,TRBJ2-4,CAVKTGTENIQYF,TGTGCCGTTAAAACCGGGACGGAAAACATTCAGTACTTC
16,TRBD2,TRBV19,NA,TRBJ2-1,CASSPGGRSSYNEQFF,TGTGCCAGTAGTCCGGGGGGGAGGAGCTCCTACAATGAGCAGTTCTTC
16,NA,TRBV6-5,once,TRBJ1-4,CASSYSGSLSNEKLFF,TGTGCCAGCAGTTACTCGGGGAGCTTATCTAATGAAAAACTGTTTTTT